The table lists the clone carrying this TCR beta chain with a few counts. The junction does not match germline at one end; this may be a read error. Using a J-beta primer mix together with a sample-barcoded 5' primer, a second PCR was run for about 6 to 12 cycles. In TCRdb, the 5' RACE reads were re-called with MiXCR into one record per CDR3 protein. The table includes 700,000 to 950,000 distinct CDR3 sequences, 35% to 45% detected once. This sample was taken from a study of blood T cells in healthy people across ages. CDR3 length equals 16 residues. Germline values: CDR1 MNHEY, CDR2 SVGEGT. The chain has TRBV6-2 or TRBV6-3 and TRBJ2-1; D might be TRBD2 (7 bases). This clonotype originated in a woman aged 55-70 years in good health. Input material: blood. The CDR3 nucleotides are TGTGCCAGCAGTTACGATGTGGGAGGGGGATACAATGAGCGGTTCTTC. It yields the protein CASSYDVGGGYNERFF.